This T cell receptor beta chain is drawn from a study of blood T cell repertoires in COVID-19. This CDR3 is built from 14 residues. V lost 0 bases, J lost 4 bases, and 9 bases lay in between. The germline V gene encodes CDR1 MNHEY and CDR2 SVGEGT. How the authors handled the data: Nucleated cell counts were estimated from reference gene primer amplification. Clones were read by immunoSEQ multiplex PCR, and TCRdb kept only the in-frame ones, dropping some. V, J and clone size reflect that table, while D and trimming were determined from the DNA. The repertoire includes approximately 270,000 clones, approximately 86% of them detected once, and about 1% sits in the top ten.

Sequenced: peripheral blood. This TCR came from a human donor with COVID-19, enrolled during active disease. The donor label of this sample is uncertain. The rearrangement links TRBV6-2 or TRBV6-3 to TRBJ1-1, with no clear D. Here the CDR3 DNA reads TGTGCCAGCAGTTACTCGACCGGGGTCACTGAAGCTTTCTTT. Residues: CASSYSTGVTEAFF.